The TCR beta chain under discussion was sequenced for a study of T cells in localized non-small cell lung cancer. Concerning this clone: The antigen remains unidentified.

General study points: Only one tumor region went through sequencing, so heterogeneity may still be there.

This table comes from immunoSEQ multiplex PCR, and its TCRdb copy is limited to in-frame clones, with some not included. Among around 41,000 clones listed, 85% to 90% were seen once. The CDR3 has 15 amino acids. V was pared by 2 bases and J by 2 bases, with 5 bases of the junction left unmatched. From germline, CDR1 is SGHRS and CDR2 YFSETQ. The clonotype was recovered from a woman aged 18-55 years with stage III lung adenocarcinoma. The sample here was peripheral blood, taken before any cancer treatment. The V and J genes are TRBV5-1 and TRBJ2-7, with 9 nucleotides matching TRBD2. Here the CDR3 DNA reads TGCGCCAGCAGCTTAGCATCTAGCGGGGCCTACGAGCAGTACTTC. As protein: CASSLASSGAYEQYF.